The entry below gives a single TCR beta chain sequence along with its context. Its antigen is currently unknown. A multiplex PCR was run with 60 Vbeta primers and 13 Jbeta primers. Some clones are missing from TCRdb's copy, which holds only in-frame ones; the method was immunoSEQ multiplex PCR. The sample shows fewer than 300,000 clones, more than 80% of them seen only once. Donors sampled were nominally healthy, though unrecorded immune exposures were likely. This sample is part of a study of cytomegalovirus exposure and HLA in healthy donors. Notes on the study in general: A reported reduction in N-insertions relative to the roughly 670-donor mean was seen in an Asian-associated ancestry cluster in a later analysis. The authors later linked a missense DCLRE1C variant to TCR beta V- and J-gene trimming.

Source material: PBMCs. The receptor's source is a man aged 35 to 55 in good health and CMV-seropositive.

CDR3 loop: CASNQGWLDEQYF. CDR3 coding DNA: TGTGCCAGCAATCAGGGGTGGCTGGACGAGCAGTACTTC. The chain employs TRBV6-6 and TRBJ2-7; the D gene is possibly TRBD1 (6 bases). The V end lost 7 bases, the J end lost 5 bases, and 15 bases lay between the germline ends. Germline CDR1 is MNHNY and CDR2 is SVGAGI (reference sequence). The CDR3 covers 13 residues.